This T cell receptor (beta chain) was documented in a study of beta chain features in type 1 diabetes. From germline, CDR1 is SGHNT and CDR2 YYREEE (reference sequence). J gave up 5 bases and V 2 bases, and 5 bases lay outside the gene matches. CDR3 length: 15 residues. Of the isolated RNA, all was reverse transcribed, and so the sequenced material was expressed TCRB transcripts. The protocol was immunoSEQ multiplex PCR, while the TCRdb copy is restricted to in-frame clones and leaves out a portion. Of 300,000 to 400,000 clones listed, around 8% are singletons. This clone came up a few times. The sequence was obtained from a woman aged 18-35 years in good health. Sample: central memory CD4+ T cells from blood. The chain links TRBV5-4 to TRBJ2-1, with 9 bases lining up with TRBD2. The CDR3 loop is CASSFSGSRHNEQFF. In DNA, the CDR3 is TGTGCCAGCAGCTTTAGCGGGAGCAGGCACAATGAGCAGTTCTTC.